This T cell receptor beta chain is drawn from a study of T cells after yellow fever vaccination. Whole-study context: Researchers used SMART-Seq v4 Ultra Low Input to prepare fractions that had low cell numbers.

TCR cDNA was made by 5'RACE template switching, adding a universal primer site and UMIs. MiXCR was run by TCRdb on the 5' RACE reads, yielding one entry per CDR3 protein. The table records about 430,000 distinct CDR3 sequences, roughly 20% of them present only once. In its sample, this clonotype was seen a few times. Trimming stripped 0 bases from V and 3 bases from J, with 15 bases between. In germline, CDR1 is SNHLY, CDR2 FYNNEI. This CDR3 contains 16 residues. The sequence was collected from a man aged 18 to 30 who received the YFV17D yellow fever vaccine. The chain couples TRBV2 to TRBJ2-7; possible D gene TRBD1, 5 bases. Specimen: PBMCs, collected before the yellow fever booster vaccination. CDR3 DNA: TGTGCCAGCAGTGAAGCGGACGCAGGGCCAAACTACGAGCAGTACGTC. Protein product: CASSEADAGPNYEQYV.